The source of this T cell receptor (beta chain) is a study of regulatory T cells. Study-wide results and caveats: Regulatory T cells showed the strongest V-J pair restriction and V/J gene skewing among patient repertoires. In CD3G-deficient patients, conventional CD4+ T cells were enriched for hydrophobic CDR3 residues at positions 6 and 7.

The primer mix had 52 TRBV and 13 TRBJ primers. Using immunoSEQ multiplex PCR, the repertoire was profiled, and TCRdb retains in-frame clones only, with some absent. The sample lists about 17,000 clones; about 79% were seen once. With respect to this clone: No antigen is known for it.

Germline-derived CDR1 and CDR2 are MDHEN and SYDVKM. This CDR3 region has 14 residues. Between the trimmed V and J ends, which lost 7 bases and 7 bases, there was a span of 14 bases. This receptor was taken from a person under 45 with CD3G deficiency. The chain carries TRBV28 and TRBJ1-6, with a possible D match to TRBD1 (6 bases). Sequenced sample: conventional CD4+ T cells sorted from blood. CDR3 residues: CASKWGARNSPLHF. In DNA, the CDR3 is TGTGCCAGCAAGTGGGGGGCGCGCAATTCACCCCTCCACTTT.